The 21 T cell receptor beta chains below were found in one sample sequenced in a study of blood T cell repertoires in COVID-19. Sequencing was performed with immunoSEQ multiplex PCR; in TCRdb, only in-frame clones are kept and a portion is missing. Of a few hundred thousand clones listed, over 75% are singletons. Sequencing was carried out using PBMCs or T cells enriched from blood (not recorded which). These TCRs come from a woman between 18 and 30 years old in a cohort exposed to, infected with or recovered from COVID-19 (not recorded which).

The J gene is TRBJ1-4, the V gene TRBV28; weak D call: TRBD1 (5 bases). The V gene lost 6 bases and the J gene lost 8 bases, with 22 bases spanning the gap. The CDR3 spans 16 residues. Per the germline V gene, CDR1 is MDHEN and CDR2 is SYDVKM. The CDR3 reads CASSPPVGEVGEKLFF. The CDR3 nucleotides are TGTGCCAGCAGCCCCCCGGTAGGGGAGGTAGGGGAAAAACTGTTTTTT.

The chain combines TRBV29-1 with TRBJ1-2; 7 bases are a match to TRBD1. The germline gives CDR1 SQVTM, CDR2 ANQGSEA. The CDR3 extends over 13 amino acids. The ends lost 3 bases at V and 2 bases at J; junction bases unmatched: 3. The CDR3 spells CSVDLDRNYGYTF. DNA of the CDR3: TGCAGCGTTGATTTGGACAGGAACTATGGCTACACCTTC.

This chain uses TRBV10-1 with TRBJ2-1; TRBD2 matches at 15 bases. The CDR3 contains 16 residues. Germline loops: CDR1 WNHNN, CDR2 SYGVQD (reference sequence). Trimming took 6 bases from V and 7 from J; bases not matched to a gene: 7. CDR3 nucleotide sequence: TGCGCCAGCAGCGGCCCAGGACTAGCGGGAGGGAATGAGCAGTTCTTC. The encoded protein is CASSGPGLAGGNEQFF.

This clone has a handful of counts. The V call is TRBV23-1, the J call TRBJ2-5, with 9 bases fitting TRBD1. TRBV23-1 is an open reading frame, and its role is uncertain. CDR3 length: 14 residues. The V gene end was trimmed by 0 bases and the J gene end by 4 bases; junction bases not matched to a gene: 0. Here the CDR3 DNA reads TGCGCCAGCAGTCAATCGGGACAGGGAGAGACCCAGTACTTC. Translated: CASSQSGQGETQYF.

The chain is built from TRBV25-1 and TRBJ1-2; unclear D gene. The CDR3 extends over 14 amino acids. Germline lookup yields CDR1 MGHDK and CDR2 SYGVNS. Trimming removed 3 bases from V and 0 bases from J, with 8 bases in between. CDR3 protein: CASSDWGANYGYTF. The CDR3 bases are TGTGCCAGCAGTGATTGGGGAGCTAACTATGGCTACACCTTC.

The chain carries TRBV19 and TRBJ1-1; D is uncertain. Germline CDR1 is LNHDA and CDR2 is SQIVND (reference sequence). The CDR3 is 15 amino acids. V lost 10 bases, J lost 0 bases, and 18 bases lay in between. Written as DNA, the CDR3 is TGTGCCACCAGCGGCTGGTACCCCATGAACACTGAAGCTTTCTTT. The encoded protein is CATSGWYPMNTEAFF.

V and J are TRBV19 and TRBJ2-3, with D possibly TRBD1 on 6 matching bases. CDR3 length: 15 amino acids. Germline-derived CDR1 and CDR2 are LNHDA and SQIVND (reference sequence). V lost 7 bases and J lost 2, with 16 bases in between. The CDR3 loop reads CASTGQWGLTDTQYF. The CDR3 DNA reads as TGTGCCAGTACCGGACAGTGGGGCCTCACAGATACGCAGTATTTT.

This clone was seen just once. The chain uses TRBV12-3 or TRBV12-4 and TRBJ2-2; D uncertain. This CDR3 region has 13 residues. Trimming left V 5 bases short and J 6 bases short, with 10 bases between. CDR3 amino acids: CASSPNSAGELFF. The CDR3 DNA follows: TGTGCCAGCAGTCCGAACAGTGCCGGGGAGCTGTTTTTT.

The chain couples TRBV14 to TRBJ1-5, with TRBD1 identical over 7 bases. Germline V gene sequence: CDR1 SGHDN, CDR2 FVKESK. The CDR3 is made up of 13 amino acids. The trim removed 3 bases at V and 14 bases at J, leaving 10 bases unmatched. The CDR3 loop reads CASSQGRTGREHF. The DNA for the CDR3 is TGTGCCAGCAGCCAGGGCCGGACAGGTCGGGAGCATTTT. Full variable domain (rest looked up from reference TRBV14 and TRBJ1-5): EAGVTQFPSHSVIEKGQTVTLRCDPISGHDNLYWYRRVMGKEIKFLLHFVKESKQDESGMPNNRFLAERTGGTYSTLKVQPAELEDSGVYFCASSQGRTGREHFGDGTRLSIL.

The genes are TRBV7-9 and TRBJ1-3, with a possible D match to TRBD1 (5 bases). The ends were cut back, 4 bases at V and 3 bases at J, with 16 bases in the middle. Germline V CDR1 and CDR2: SEHNR, FQNEAQ (reference sequence). The CDR3 totals 16 residues. The CDR3 reads CASSSKGASHGNTIYF. DNA of the CDR3: TGTGCCAGCAGCTCGAAAGGGGCAAGTCATGGAAACACCATATATTTT.

This clone was seen once. This chain joins TRBV19 and TRBJ1-1; 7 bases map to TRBD1. The CDR3 covers 12 residues. Germline CDR1 is LNHDA and CDR2 is SQIVND (reference sequence). V trimming: 2 bases; J trimming: 6 bases; junction bases outside the gene matches: 0. Here the CDR3 DNA reads TGTGCCAGTAGTATACAGGGGGCTGAAGCTTTCTTT. Amino acids: CASSIQGAEAFF.

In this sample, this clone turned up a few times. This CDR3 reads CASSQVSGGSFGELFF. In DNA form, the CDR3 reads TGTGCCAGCAGCCAAGTTAGCGGGGGGAGTTTCGGGGAGCTGTTTTTT. The chain recombines TRBV4-2 with TRBJ2-2; 10 bases agree with TRBD2. Trimming removed 1 base from V and 7 bases from J; junction bases left unmatched: 6. Per the germline V gene, CDR1 is LGHNA and CDR2 is YNFKEQ. CDR3 length: 16 amino acids.

A note on this clone: This same CDR3 is encoded by further DNA sequences in the sample. V gene TRBV4-1 combines with J gene TRBJ2-3, with 8 bases lining up with TRBD2. CDR1 is MGHRA and CDR2 is YSYEKL in the germline V gene. This CDR3 comprises 15 residues. J was trimmed by 1 base and V by 1 base; bases with no gene match: 1. CDR3 DNA sequence: TGCGCCAGCAGCCAAGGGGGACTAGGCACAGATACGCAGTATTTT. Translation: CASSQGGLGTDTQYF.

The V call is TRBV9, the J call TRBJ1-6, with TRBD1 matching 7 bases. Germline CDR1 SGDLS, CDR2 YYNGEE. This CDR3 region has 15 residues. Trimming at V came to 4 bases and at J to 10 bases, leaving 11 bases not matched to a gene. As DNA, the CDR3 is TGTGCCAGCAGCACGACACAGGGGAACGGATCACCCCTCCACTTT. It translates to CASSTTQGNGSPLHF.

The chain combines TRBV9 with TRBJ2-5, with 11 bases fitting TRBD1. The CDR3 loop spans 15 amino acids. CDR1 SGDLS and CDR2 YYNGEE come from the germline V gene. Trimming cost V 3 bases and J 4 bases; bases outside gene matches: 5. The CDR3 here is CASSDRDRGIETQYF. In nucleotides, the CDR3 is TGTGCCAGCAGCGACCGGGACAGGGGGATAGAGACCCAGTACTTC.

This chain connects TRBV24-1 to TRBJ2-7, with a weak D call TRBD1 (6 bases). The CDR3 loop spans 12 amino acids. V lost 4 bases and J 3 bases, leaving 6 bases between the germline ends. Germline CDR1 reads KGHDR; CDR2 reads SFDVKD. In DNA form, the CDR3 reads TGTGCCACCAGTGAACAGGGCTACGAGCAGTACTTC. Translated: CATSEQGYEQYF.

The genes are TRBV2 and TRBJ1-1; 7 bases are shared with TRBD1. Germline CDR1 and CDR2: SNHLY and FYNNEI. The CDR3 contains 14 residues. V was pared by 0 bases and J by 4 bases, with 2 bases of the junction left unmatched. DNA of the CDR3: TGTGCCAGCAGTGAAGCGGCAGGGGGCACTGAAGCTTTCTTT. It translates to CASSEAAGGTEAFF.

The V call is TRBV27, the J call TRBJ2-7; TRBD1 matches at 11 bases. The V gene end was trimmed by 8 bases and the J gene end by 3 bases; junction bases not matched to a gene: 6. Germline V lookup: CDR1 MNHEY, CDR2 SMNVEV (reference sequence). The CDR3 contains 14 residues. CDR3 bases: TGTGCCAGCGGTCGGGACAGGGGGGACTACGAGCAGTACTTC. Its protein is CASGRDRGDYEQYF.

The rearrangement uses TRBV6-5 and TRBJ1-6; D is undetermined. The germline CDR1 and CDR2 sequences are MNHEY and SVGAGI. Trimming shortened V by 5 bases and J by 8 bases, and 10 bases separated the two germline ends. CDR3 size: 13 residues. The CDR3 region is CASSIKRDSPLHF. As DNA, the CDR3 is TGTGCCAGCAGTATTAAGAGGGATTCACCCCTCCACTTT.

The V and J genes are TRBV30 and TRBJ1-6, with a weak D call TRBD1 (6 bases). Germline CDR1 reads GTSNPN; CDR2 reads SVGIG (reference sequence). The CDR3 runs to 14 residues. V was trimmed by 2 bases and J by 10 bases, leaving 15 bases between them. CDR3 amino acids: CAWSLGGGGSPLHF. The CDR3 DNA sequence: TGTGCCTGGAGTTTGGGGGGCGGGGGGTCACCCCTCCACTTT.

This clone was seen only a few times. V usage is TRBV2 and J usage is TRBJ2-3; possibly TRBD1 for D (6 bases). The CDR3 loop spans 14 amino acids. Germline loops: CDR1 SNHLY, CDR2 FYNNEI. V was trimmed by 6 bases and J by 0 bases, leaving 10 bases between them. In nucleotides, the CDR3 is TGTGCCAGCAGGGACAGAGTGAGCACAGATACGCAGTATTTT. It codes for CASRDRVSTDTQYF.